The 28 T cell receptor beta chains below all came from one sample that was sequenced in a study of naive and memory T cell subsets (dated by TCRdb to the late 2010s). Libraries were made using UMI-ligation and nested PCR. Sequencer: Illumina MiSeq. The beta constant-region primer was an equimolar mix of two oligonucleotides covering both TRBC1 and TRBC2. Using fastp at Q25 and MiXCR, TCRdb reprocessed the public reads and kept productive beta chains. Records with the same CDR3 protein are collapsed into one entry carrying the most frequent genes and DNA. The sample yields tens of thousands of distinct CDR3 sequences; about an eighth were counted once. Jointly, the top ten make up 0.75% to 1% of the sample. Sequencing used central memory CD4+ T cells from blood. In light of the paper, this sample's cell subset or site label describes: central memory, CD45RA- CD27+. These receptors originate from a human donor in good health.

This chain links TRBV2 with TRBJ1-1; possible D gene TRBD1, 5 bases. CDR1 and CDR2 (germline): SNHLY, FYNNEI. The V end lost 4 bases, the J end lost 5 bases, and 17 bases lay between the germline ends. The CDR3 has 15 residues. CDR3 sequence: CASSAIQAGETEAFF. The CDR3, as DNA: TGTGCCAGCAGTGCCATACAGGCCGGGGAGACTGAAGCTTTCTTT.

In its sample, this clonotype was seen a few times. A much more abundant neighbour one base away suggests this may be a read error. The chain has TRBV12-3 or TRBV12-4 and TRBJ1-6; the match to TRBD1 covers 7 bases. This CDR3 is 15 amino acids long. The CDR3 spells CAISRTGAWNSPLNF. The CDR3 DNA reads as TGTGCCATCTCACGAACAGGGGCGTGGAATTCACCCCTCAACTTT.

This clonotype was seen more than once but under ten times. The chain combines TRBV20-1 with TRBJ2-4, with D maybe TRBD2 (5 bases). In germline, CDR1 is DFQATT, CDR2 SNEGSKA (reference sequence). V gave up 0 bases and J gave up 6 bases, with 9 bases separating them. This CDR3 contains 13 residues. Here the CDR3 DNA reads TGCAGTGCTAGAGACCAGGCGGGAAACATTCAGTACTTC. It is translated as CSARDQAGNIQYF.

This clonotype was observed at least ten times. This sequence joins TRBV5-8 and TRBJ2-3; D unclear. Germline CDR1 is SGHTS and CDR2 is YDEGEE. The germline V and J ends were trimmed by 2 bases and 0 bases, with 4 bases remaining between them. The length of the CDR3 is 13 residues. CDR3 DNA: TGTGCCAGCAGCTTTGGCAGCACAGATACGCAGTATTTT. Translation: CASSFGSTDTQYF.

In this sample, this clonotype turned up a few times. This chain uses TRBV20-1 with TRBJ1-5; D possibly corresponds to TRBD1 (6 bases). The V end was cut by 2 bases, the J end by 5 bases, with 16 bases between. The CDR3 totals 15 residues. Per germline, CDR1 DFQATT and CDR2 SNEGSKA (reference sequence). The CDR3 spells CSARMRGSLHQPQHF. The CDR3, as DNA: TGCAGTGCTAGAATGAGGGGGTCGCTTCATCAGCCCCAGCATTTT.

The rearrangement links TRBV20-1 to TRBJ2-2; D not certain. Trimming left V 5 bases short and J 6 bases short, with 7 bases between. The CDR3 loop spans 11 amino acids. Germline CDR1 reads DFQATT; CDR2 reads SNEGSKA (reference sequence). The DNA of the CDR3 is TGCAGTGCTCCTTGGGCCGGGGAGCTGTTTTTT. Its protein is CSAPWAGELFF.

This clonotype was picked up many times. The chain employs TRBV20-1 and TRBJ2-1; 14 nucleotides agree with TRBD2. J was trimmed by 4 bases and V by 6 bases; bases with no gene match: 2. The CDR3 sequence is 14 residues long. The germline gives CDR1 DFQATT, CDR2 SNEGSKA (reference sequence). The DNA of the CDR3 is TGCAGTGCCGGGACTAGCGGGAGATACAATGAGCAGTTCTTC. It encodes CSAGTSGRYNEQFF.

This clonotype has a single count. The CDR3 region is CASSIGGGTSGNTIYF. The CDR3 DNA reads TGTGCCAGTAGTATCGGCGGGGGCACCTCTGGAAACACCATATATTTT. This sequence joins TRBV19 and TRBJ1-3; tentatively, D is TRBD1 (6 bases). V lost 3 bases and J 0 bases, leaving 12 bases between the germline ends. Germline V gene lookup returns CDR1 LNHDA and CDR2 SQIVND (reference sequence). This CDR3 spans 16 amino acids.

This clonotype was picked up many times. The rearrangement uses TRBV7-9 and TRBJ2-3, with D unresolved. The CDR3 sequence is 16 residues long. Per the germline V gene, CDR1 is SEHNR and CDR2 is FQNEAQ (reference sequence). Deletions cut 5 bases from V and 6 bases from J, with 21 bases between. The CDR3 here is CASSPESGRGGDTQYF. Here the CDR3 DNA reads TGTGCCAGCAGCCCCGAAAGTGGACGCGGCGGCGATACGCAGTATTTT.

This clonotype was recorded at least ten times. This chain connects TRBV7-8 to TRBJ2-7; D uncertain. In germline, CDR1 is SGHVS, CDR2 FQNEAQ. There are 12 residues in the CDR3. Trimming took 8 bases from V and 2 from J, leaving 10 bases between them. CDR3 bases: TGTGCCAGCGGACCCTTAGCCTACGAGCAGTACTTC. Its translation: CASGPLAYEQYF.

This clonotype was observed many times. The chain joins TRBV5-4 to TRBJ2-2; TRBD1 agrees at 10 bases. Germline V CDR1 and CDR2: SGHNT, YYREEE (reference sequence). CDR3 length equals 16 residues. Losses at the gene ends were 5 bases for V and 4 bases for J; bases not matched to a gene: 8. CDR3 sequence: CASSFRDRGATGELFF. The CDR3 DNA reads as TGTGCCAGCAGTTTCCGGGACAGGGGCGCCACCGGGGAGCTGTTTTTT. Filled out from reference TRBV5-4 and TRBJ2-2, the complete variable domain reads ETGVTQSPTHLIKTRGQQVTLRCSSQSGHNTVSWYQQALGQGPQFIFQYYREEENGRGNFPPRFSGLQFPNYSSELNVNALELDDSALYLCASSFRDRGATGELFFGEGSRLTVL.

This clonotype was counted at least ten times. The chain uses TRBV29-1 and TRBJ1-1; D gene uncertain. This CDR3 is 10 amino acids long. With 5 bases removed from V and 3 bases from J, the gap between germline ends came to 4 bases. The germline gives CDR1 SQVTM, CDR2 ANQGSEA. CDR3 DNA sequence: TGCAGCGTTTTACACACTGAAGCTTTCTTT. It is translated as CSVLHTEAFF.

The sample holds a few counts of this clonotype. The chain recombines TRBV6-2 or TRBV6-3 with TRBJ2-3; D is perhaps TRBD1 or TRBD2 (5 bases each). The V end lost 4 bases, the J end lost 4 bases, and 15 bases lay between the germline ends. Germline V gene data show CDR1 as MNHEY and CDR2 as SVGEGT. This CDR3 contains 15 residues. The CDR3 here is CASSFGQGAADTQYF. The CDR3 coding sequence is TGTGCCAGCAGTTTTGGTCAGGGAGCGGCAGATACGCAGTATTTT.

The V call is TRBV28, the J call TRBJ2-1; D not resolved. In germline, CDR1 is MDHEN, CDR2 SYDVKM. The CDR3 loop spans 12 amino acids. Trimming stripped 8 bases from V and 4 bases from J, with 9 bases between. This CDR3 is CASSPEYNEQFF. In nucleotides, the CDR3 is TGTGCCAGCTCTCCAGAGTACAATGAGCAGTTCTTC. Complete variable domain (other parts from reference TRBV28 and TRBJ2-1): DVKVTQSSRYLVKRTGEKVFLECVQDMDHENMFWYRQDPGLGLRLIYFSYDVKMKEKGDIPEGYSVSREKKERFSLILESASTNQTSMYLCASSPEYNEQFFGPGTRLTVL.

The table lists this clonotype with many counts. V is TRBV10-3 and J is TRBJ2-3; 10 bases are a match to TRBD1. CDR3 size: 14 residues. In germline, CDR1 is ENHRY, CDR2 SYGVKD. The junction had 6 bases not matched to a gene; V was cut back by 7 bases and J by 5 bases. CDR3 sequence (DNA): TGTGCCATCACCCCCGGGACAGGGGTAGATACGCAGTATTTT. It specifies CAITPGTGVDTQYF.

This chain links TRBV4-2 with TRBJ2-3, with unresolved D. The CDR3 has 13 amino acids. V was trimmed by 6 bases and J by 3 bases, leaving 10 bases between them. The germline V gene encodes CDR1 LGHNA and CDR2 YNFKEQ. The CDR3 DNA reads TGTGCCAGCAGTGGAGAGGAAACAGATACGCAGTATTTT. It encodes CASSGEETDTQYF.

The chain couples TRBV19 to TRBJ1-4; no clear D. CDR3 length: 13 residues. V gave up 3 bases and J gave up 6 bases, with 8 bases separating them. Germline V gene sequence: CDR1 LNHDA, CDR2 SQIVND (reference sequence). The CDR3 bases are TGTGCCAGTAGTATTCAACGGGATGAAAAACTGTTTTTT. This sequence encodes CASSIQRDEKLFF. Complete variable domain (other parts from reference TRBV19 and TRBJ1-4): DGGITQSPKYLFRKEGQNVTLSCEQNLNHDAMYWYRQDPGQGLRLIYYSQIVNDFQKGDIAEGYSVSREKKESFPLTVTSAQKNPTAFYLCASSIQRDEKLFFGSGTQLSVL.

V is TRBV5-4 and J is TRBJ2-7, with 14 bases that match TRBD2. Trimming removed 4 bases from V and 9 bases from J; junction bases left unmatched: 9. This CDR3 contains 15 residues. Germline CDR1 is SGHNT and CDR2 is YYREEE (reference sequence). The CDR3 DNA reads TGTGCCAGCAGCCCGGACGGACTAGCGGGAGGCAGGCAGTACTTC. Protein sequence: CASSPDGLAGGRQYF.

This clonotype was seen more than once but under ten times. DNA of the CDR3: TGTGCCAGCTCACCAGGTTTGGCGGTGCAGTACTTC. Amino acid sequence: CASSPGLAVQYF. The chain combines TRBV18 with TRBJ2-7; D not resolved. Germline V gene lookup returns CDR1 KGHSH and CDR2 LQKENI. V was clipped by 2 bases and J by 9 bases, with 11 bases between them. This CDR3 region has 12 residues.

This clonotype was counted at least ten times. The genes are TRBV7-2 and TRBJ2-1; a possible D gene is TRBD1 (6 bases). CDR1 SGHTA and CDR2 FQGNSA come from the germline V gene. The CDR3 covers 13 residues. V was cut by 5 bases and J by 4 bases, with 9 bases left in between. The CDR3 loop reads CASSRTAYNEQFF. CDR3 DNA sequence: TGTGCCAGCAGCCGGACAGCTTACAATGAGCAGTTCTTC. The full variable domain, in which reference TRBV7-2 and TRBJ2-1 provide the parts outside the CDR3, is GAGVSQSPSNKVTEKGKDVELRCDPISGHTALYWYRQSLGQGLEFLIYFQGNSAPDKSGLPSDRFSAERTGGSVSTLTIQRTQQEDSAVYLCASSRTAYNEQFFGPGTRLTVL.

The CDR3, as DNA: TGCGCCAGCAGCGACGGGACAGCACTAGCCAAAAACATTCAGTACTTC. Protein: CASSDGTALAKNIQYF. This chain connects TRBV5-1 to TRBJ2-4, with TRBD1 matching over 7 bases. Germline V CDR1 and CDR2: SGHRS, YFSETQ. CDR3 size: 16 residues. The V and J ends lost 4 bases and 0 bases, in that order; junction bases with no gene match: 7.

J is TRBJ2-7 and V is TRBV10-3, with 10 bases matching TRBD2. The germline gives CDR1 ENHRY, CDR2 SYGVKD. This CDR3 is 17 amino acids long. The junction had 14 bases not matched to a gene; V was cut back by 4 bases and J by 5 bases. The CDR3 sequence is CAISVGSGRAYGNEQYF. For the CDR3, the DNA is TGTGCCATCAGTGTGGGGAGCGGGAGGGCTTACGGTAACGAGCAGTACTTC.

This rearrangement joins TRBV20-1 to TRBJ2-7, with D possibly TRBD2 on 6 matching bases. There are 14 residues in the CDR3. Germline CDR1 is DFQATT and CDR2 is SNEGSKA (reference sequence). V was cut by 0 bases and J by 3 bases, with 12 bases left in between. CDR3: CSARDSSAIYEQYF. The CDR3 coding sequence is TGCAGTGCTAGAGACTCTAGCGCGATCTACGAGCAGTACTTC.

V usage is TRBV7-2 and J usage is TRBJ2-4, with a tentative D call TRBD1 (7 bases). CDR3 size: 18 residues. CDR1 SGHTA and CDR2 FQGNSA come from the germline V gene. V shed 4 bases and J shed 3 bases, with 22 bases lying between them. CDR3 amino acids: CASSSQGGGMLVKNIQYF. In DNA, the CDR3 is TGTGCCAGCAGCTCCCAGGGGGGCGGGATGCTAGTCAAAAACATTCAGTACTTC.

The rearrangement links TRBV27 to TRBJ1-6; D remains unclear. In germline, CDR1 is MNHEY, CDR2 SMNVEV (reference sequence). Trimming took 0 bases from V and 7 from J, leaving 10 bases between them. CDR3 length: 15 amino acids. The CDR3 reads CASSLSDCLNSPLHF. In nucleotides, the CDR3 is TGTGCCAGCAGTTTATCGGACTGTTTAAATTCACCCCTCCACTTT.

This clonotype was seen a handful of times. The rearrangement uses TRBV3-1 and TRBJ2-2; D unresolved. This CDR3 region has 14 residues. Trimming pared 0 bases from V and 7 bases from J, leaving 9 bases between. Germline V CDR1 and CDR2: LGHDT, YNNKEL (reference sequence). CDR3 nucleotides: TGTGCCAGCAGCCAAGAGTTGGTATTCGGGGAGCTGTTTTTT. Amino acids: CASSQELVFGELFF.

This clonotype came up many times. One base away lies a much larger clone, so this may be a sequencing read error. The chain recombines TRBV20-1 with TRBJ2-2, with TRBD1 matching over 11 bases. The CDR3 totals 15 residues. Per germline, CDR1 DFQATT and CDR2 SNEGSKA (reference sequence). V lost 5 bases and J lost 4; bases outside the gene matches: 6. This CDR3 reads CSAWTGGLRTGELFF. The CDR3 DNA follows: TGCAGTGCTTGGACAGGGGGCCTTCGCACCGGGGAGCTGTTTTTT.

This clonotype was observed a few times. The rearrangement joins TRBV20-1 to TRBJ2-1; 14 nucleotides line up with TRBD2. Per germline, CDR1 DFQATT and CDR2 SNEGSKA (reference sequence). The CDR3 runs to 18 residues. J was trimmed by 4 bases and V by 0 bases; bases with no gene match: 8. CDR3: CSARDTGTSGRTYNEQFF. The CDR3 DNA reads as TGCAGTGCTAGAGATACCGGGACTAGCGGGAGAACTTACAATGAGCAGTTCTTC.